Following are 6 T cell receptor beta chains from one sample sequenced in a study of T cells expressing NK-cell markers. TCRdb re-called the 5' RACE reads; every CDR3 protein appears as one record, without DNA. The sample holds around 280,000 distinct CDR3 sequences. The sequencing input was blood T cells: a sorted CD56 or NKG2C T cell subset, CD4+ or CD8+ T cells, or bulk PBMC T cells (not recorded which). The receptor source for this set is a young man in good health.

V and J are TRBV5-1 and TRBJ2-1; without DNA, the TCRdb call of TRBD2 cannot be checked. This CDR3 is 14 amino acids long. The germline gives CDR1 SGHRS, CDR2 YFSETQ. CDR3 region: CASSLDGLADMEFF. The full variable domain, completed using reference TRBV5-1 and TRBJ2-1, is KAGVTQTPRYLIKTRGQQVTLSCSPISGHRSVSWYQQTPGQGLQFLFEYFSETQRNKGNFPGRFSGRQFSNSRSEMNVSTLELGDSALYLCASSLDGLADMEFFGPGTRLTVL.

The rearrangement links TRBV20-1 to TRBJ2-3; TCRdb gives TRBD1 as the D gene, but with no DNA this cannot be confirmed. This CDR3 spans 17 amino acids. Germline values: CDR1 DFQATT, CDR2 SNEGSKA (reference sequence). CDR3 protein: CSARVRYRGNWEDTQYF.

This sequence joins TRBV28 and TRBJ1-1. The germline V gene encodes CDR1 MDHEN and CDR2 SYDVKM. The CDR3 has 13 amino acids. The CDR3: CASSEFMNTEAFF.

This chain links TRBV5-1 with TRBJ1-1; as DNA is missing, the TRBD1 call by TCRdb cannot be tested. The CDR3 spans 15 residues. Per the germline V gene, CDR1 is SGHRS and CDR2 is YFSETQ. The CDR3 here is CASRPRGNGNTEAFF.

This sequence joins TRBV29-1 and TRBJ2-1; the D call of TRBD1 rests on TCRdb alone, since no DNA is present to check it. Germline V gene lookup returns CDR1 SQVTM and CDR2 ANQGSEA. The CDR3 runs to 14 residues. The CDR3 is CSVASGRTYNEQFF.

The chain links TRBV20-1 to TRBJ1-2; as DNA is missing, the TRBD1 call by TCRdb cannot be tested. Germline CDR1 reads DFQATT; CDR2 reads SNEGSKA (reference sequence). The CDR3 has 14 residues. CDR3 region: CSANSDRGEYGYTF.